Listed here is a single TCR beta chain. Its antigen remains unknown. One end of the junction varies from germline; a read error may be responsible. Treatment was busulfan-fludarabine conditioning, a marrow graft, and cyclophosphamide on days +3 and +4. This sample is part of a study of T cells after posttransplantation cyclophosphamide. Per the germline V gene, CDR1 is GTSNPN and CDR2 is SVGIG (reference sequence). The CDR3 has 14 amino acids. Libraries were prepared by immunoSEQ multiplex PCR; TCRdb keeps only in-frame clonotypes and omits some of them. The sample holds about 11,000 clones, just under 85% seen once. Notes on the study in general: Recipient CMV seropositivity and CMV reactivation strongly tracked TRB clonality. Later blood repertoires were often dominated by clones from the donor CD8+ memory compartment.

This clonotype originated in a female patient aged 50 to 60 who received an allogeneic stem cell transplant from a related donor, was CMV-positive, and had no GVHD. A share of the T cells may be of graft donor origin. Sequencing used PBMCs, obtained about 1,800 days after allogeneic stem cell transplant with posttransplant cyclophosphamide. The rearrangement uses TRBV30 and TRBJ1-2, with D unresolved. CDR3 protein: CAWSDRESIYGCTF. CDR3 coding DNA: TGTGCCTGGAGCGACCGGGAGTCTATCTATGGCTGCACCTTC.